The present T cell receptor beta chain was sequenced within a study of T cells after yellow fever vaccination. Study as a whole: Any fraction with a low cell number was prepared using SMART-Seq v4 Ultra Low Input.

J lost 5 bases, V lost 7 bases, and 5 bases had no gene match. The CDR3 totals 13 residues. Germline V gene sequence: CDR1 SNHLY, CDR2 FYNNEI. TCRdb redid the calling of the 5' RACE reads with MiXCR, one entry per CDR3 protein. The sample lists roughly 500,000 distinct CDR3 sequences; about 19% were seen once. This receptor was identified in a man younger than 45 who received the YFV17D yellow fever vaccine. J is TRBJ2-7 and V is TRBV2; 10 nucleotides agree with TRBD1. Sample: PBMCs, taken 15 days after the yellow fever booster vaccination. The CDR3 coding sequence is TGTGCCAGCACGGGACAGGGGCTTGACGAGCAGTACTTC. This gives the protein CASTGQGLDEQYF.